The source of this TCR beta chain is a study of T cell responses to AZD1222 COVID-19 vaccine. Study-level results: Baseline testing showed seropositivity in only five to seven AZD1222 recipients. Of spike-specific TCRs, nearly half reportedly target regions left unmutated in variants. Elevations in Spike-specific TCR breadth and depth followed administration of two AZD1222 doses. Clonal diversity may have been underestimated, and the donors were mostly white British, with more females than males.

Generated by immunoSEQ multiplex PCR, the TCRdb table keeps only in-frame clones and is missing some. The table lists some 130,000 clones, 85% of them singletons, with approximately 8% in the top ten. Details on this clone: Its target is unknown.

Trimming at V came to 0 bases and at J to 5 bases, leaving 4 bases not matched to a gene. The CDR3 has 16 amino acids. Per the germline V gene, CDR1 is LGHNA and CDR2 is YNFKEQ. The receptor comes from an adult who received the MenACWY meningococcal vaccine as a control. The sample here was peripheral blood, taken 28 days after the second dose of the MenACWY control vaccine. The rearrangement joins TRBV4-2 to TRBJ1-5, with 10 bases matching TRBD1. CDR3 DNA: TGTGCCAGCAGCCAAGATTGGGGGACAGGGGATCAGCCCCAGCATTTT. This translates into CASSQDWGTGDQPQHF.